Sequencing of this T cell receptor (beta chain) was carried out in a study of T cell responses to AZD1222 COVID-19 vaccine. Overall study: Pooled in the analysis were second doses at about 4 or about 12 weeks.

Germline V CDR1 and CDR2: MNHEY, SMNVEV (reference sequence). V lost 2 bases, J lost 4 bases, and 12 bases lay in between. This CDR3 has 15 amino acids. Using immunoSEQ multiplex PCR, the repertoire was profiled, and TCRdb retains in-frame clones only, with some absent. The sample lists 130,000 or so clones; 70% to 90% were seen once. The origin of this receptor is an adult in good health. V and J are TRBV27 and TRBJ2-1, with D tentatively TRBD2 (5 bases). The sequenced sample was peripheral blood, obtained on day 0 of AZD1222 vaccination. In nucleotides, the CDR3 is TGTGCCAGCAGTTTAAGGGCCAGAGGGTACAATGAGCAGTTCTTC. This sequence encodes CASSLRARGYNEQFF.